The rows below give T cell receptor beta chains drawn from one sample of a study of human T cells and chemical hapten exposure. Each CDR3 protein gets one entry after TCRdb re-called the RACE reads with MiXCR. The sample shows some 300,000 distinct CDR3 sequences, about 5.4% of them seen only once. Material: whole blood, obtained in connection with sensitization to the hapten diphenylcyclopropenone (DPC). The receptors derive from a woman aged 18-29 years with alopecia areata. Some clones in this sample may be carry-over from other donors' samples. CDR3s include the opening cysteine and the closing phenylalanine or tryptophan. Each record gives: clone size, D gene, V gene, CDR3 length, J gene, CDR3 DNA, CDR3 protein. The D gene is left open where the match is weak. Rows may omit the clone size; those that give it use once, few, many or a size class.

clone size: many; D gene: NA; V gene: TRBV29-1; CDR3 length: 11; J gene: TRBJ2-1; CDR3 DNA: TGCAACATCCTCGTAGGGTATGAGCAGTTCTTC; CDR3 protein: CNILVGYEQFF
clone size: NA; D gene: TRBD1; V gene: TRBV6-2/TRBV6-3; CDR3 length: 13; J gene: TRBJ2-7; CDR3 DNA: TGTGCCTCCAGCAGGACAGGGAGGAACGAGCAGTACTTC; CDR3 protein: CASSRTGRNEQYF
clone size: many; D gene: TRBD1; V gene: TRBV6-2/TRBV6-3; CDR3 length: 13; J gene: TRBJ1-1; CDR3 DNA: TGTGCCAGCAGGGGACAGATATACACTGAAGCTTTCTTT; CDR3 protein: CASRGQIYTEAFF
clone size: many; D gene: NA; V gene: TRBV28; CDR3 length: 13; J gene: TRBJ2-5; CDR3 DNA: TGTGCCAGCAGTCCAGGGTCGGAAGAGACCCAGTACTTC; CDR3 protein: CASSPGSEETQYF
clone size: NA; D gene: NA; V gene: TRBV12-3/TRBV12-4; CDR3 length: 13; J gene: TRBJ2-2; CDR3 DNA: TGTGCCAGCAGTCCTACGGGCACCGGGGAGCTGTTTTTT; CDR3 protein: CASSPTGTGELFF
clone size: NA; D gene: TRBD2; V gene: TRBV29-1; CDR3 length: 13; J gene: TRBJ2-7; CDR3 DNA: TGCAGCGTTGATCTAACCGGGGGGAAGGGGCAGTACTTC; CDR3 protein: CSVDLTGGKGQYF
clone size: many; D gene: NA; V gene: TRBV12-3/TRBV12-4; CDR3 length: 13; J gene: TRBJ1-1; CDR3 DNA: TGTGCCAGCAGTTTTACATTGAACACTGAAGCTTTCTTT; CDR3 protein: CASSFTLNTEAFF
clone size: many; D gene: TRBD1; V gene: TRBV9; CDR3 length: 14; J gene: TRBJ2-2; CDR3 DNA: TGTGCCAGCAGCGGGGGACAGCCCCGGGGGGAGCTGTTTTTT; CDR3 protein: CASSGGQPRGELFF
clone size: few; D gene: NA; V gene: TRBV15; CDR3 length: 13; J gene: TRBJ2-7; CDR3 DNA: TGTGCCACCAGCAGCGGGGGTACAGGCGAGCAGTACTTC; CDR3 protein: CATSSGGTGEQYF
clone size: NA; D gene: NA; V gene: TRBV3-1; CDR3 length: 13; J gene: TRBJ2-5; CDR3 DNA: TGTGCCAGCAGCCAAGTCCGGGGAGAGACCCAGTACTTC; CDR3 protein: CASSQVRGETQYF
clone size: many; D gene: NA; V gene: TRBV6-5; CDR3 length: 14; J gene: TRBJ1-1; CDR3 DNA: TGTGCCAGCAGCCCTCCCGGACTAAGTACTGAAGCTTTCTTT; CDR3 protein: CASSPPGLSTEAFF
clone size: many; D gene: NA; V gene: TRBV14; CDR3 length: 13; J gene: TRBJ1-6; CDR3 DNA: TGTGCCAGCAGCCAGTCGATGGACTCACCCCTCCACTTT; CDR3 protein: CASSQSMDSPLHF
clone size: few; D gene: NA; V gene: TRBV6-2/TRBV6-3; CDR3 length: 13; J gene: TRBJ1-1; CDR3 DNA: TGTGCCAGCAATAATGGACGGAGCACTGAAGCTTTCTTT; CDR3 protein: CASNNGRSTEAFF
clone size: NA; D gene: TRBD2; V gene: TRBV12-3/TRBV12-4; CDR3 length: 13; J gene: TRBJ2-1; CDR3 DNA: TGTGCCAGCAGTTTACGGGGGGGGAATGAGCAGTTCTTC; CDR3 protein: CASSLRGGNEQFF
clone size: many; D gene: TRBD1; V gene: TRBV29-1; CDR3 length: 14; J gene: TRBJ1-1; CDR3 DNA: TGCAGCGTGAGAGGGCGACAGGGGGTTACTGAAGCTTTCTTT; CDR3 protein: CSVRGRQGVTEAFF
clone size: many; D gene: NA; V gene: TRBV6-2/TRBV6-3; CDR3 length: 12; J gene: TRBJ1-2; CDR3 DNA: TGTGCCAGCAGCCGCTCCGACTATGGCTACACCTTC; CDR3 protein: CASSRSDYGYTF
clone size: many; D gene: NA; V gene: TRBV6-2/TRBV6-3; CDR3 length: 13; J gene: TRBJ1-1; CDR3 DNA: TGTGCCAGCAATCTACAGGGATACACTGAAGCTTTCTTT; CDR3 protein: CASNLQGYTEAFF
clone size: few; D gene: NA; V gene: TRBV12-3/TRBV12-4; CDR3 length: 13; J gene: TRBJ1-2; CDR3 DNA: TGTGCCAGCAGTTCGGGGTTTAACTATGGCTACACCTTC; CDR3 protein: CASSSGFNYGYTF
clone size: NA; D gene: TRBD1; V gene: TRBV7-9; CDR3 length: 18; J gene: TRBJ1-5; CDR3 DNA: TGTGCCAGCAGCTATGACAGGGGGCTAAAACGGGGCAATCAGCCCCAGCATTTT; CDR3 protein: CASSYDRGLKRGNQPQHF
clone size: many; D gene: NA; V gene: TRBV12-3/TRBV12-4; CDR3 length: 15; J gene: TRBJ1-1; CDR3 DNA: TGTGCCAGCAGTTTACCCACAGTGATGGACACTGAAGCTTTCTTT; CDR3 protein: CASSLPTVMDTEAFF
clone size: NA; D gene: NA; V gene: TRBV24-1; CDR3 length: 15; J gene: TRBJ2-3; CDR3 DNA: TGTGCCACCAGTGAGCGGATCGGGTCCACAGATACGCAGTATTTT; CDR3 protein: CATSERIGSTDTQYF
clone size: many; D gene: NA; V gene: TRBV18; CDR3 length: 13; J gene: TRBJ2-5; CDR3 DNA: TGTGCCAGCTCACCAACCAATCAAGAGACCCAGTACTTC; CDR3 protein: CASSPTNQETQYF
clone size: few; D gene: TRBD1; V gene: TRBV28; CDR3 length: 15; J gene: TRBJ1-5; CDR3 DNA: TGTGCCAGCAGTCAGGGGGCTCAGTACGATCAGCCCCAGCATTTT; CDR3 protein: CASSQGAQYDQPQHF
clone size: NA; D gene: NA; V gene: TRBV7-2; CDR3 length: 14; J gene: TRBJ2-3; CDR3 DNA: TGTGCCAGCAGCTTCTCTAGCAACACAGATACGCAGTGTTTT; CDR3 protein: CASSFSSNTDTQCF
clone size: few; D gene: TRBD2; V gene: TRBV29-1; CDR3 length: 18; J gene: TRBJ2-2; CDR3 DNA: TGCAGCGTTGGAAGCGTGACTAGCGGGGGTTTTGATACCGGGGAGCTGTTTTTT; CDR3 protein: CSVGSVTSGGFDTGELFF
clone size: NA; D gene: TRBD1; V gene: TRBV20-1; CDR3 length: 17; J gene: TRBJ2-1; CDR3 DNA: TGCAGTGCTAGCGACGTCAGGGGGCGGATGCTCCGGCGTGAGCAGTTCTTC; CDR3 protein: CSASDVRGRMLRREQFF
clone size: many; D gene: NA; V gene: TRBV7-2; CDR3 length: 16; J gene: TRBJ2-3; CDR3 DNA: TGTGCCAGCAGCTTAGTAGCGGGGACAGGCACAGATACGCAGTATTTT; CDR3 protein: CASSLVAGTGTDTQYF
clone size: NA; D gene: NA; V gene: TRBV7-9; CDR3 length: 14; J gene: TRBJ1-2; CDR3 DNA: TGTGCCAGCAGCCCGCACGAAGCTAACTATGGCTACACCTTC; CDR3 protein: CASSPHEANYGYTF
clone size: NA; D gene: TRBD1; V gene: TRBV5-6; CDR3 length: 14; J gene: TRBJ2-7; CDR3 DNA: TGTGCCAGCAGCTGGGGACAGGGGAGCTGGGAGCAGTACTTC; CDR3 protein: CASSWGQGSWEQYF
clone size: few; D gene: NA; V gene: TRBV10-3; CDR3 length: 12; J gene: TRBJ2-3; CDR3 DNA: TGTGCCATCAGTGAGGAAGGGGATACGCAGTATTTT; CDR3 protein: CAISEEGDTQYF
clone size: many; D gene: NA; V gene: TRBV12-3/TRBV12-4; CDR3 length: 15; J gene: TRBJ1-1; CDR3 DNA: TGTGCCAGCAGTCCCACAGTTATTCCGGGCACTGAAGCTTTCTTT; CDR3 protein: CASSPTVIPGTEAFF
clone size: many; D gene: NA; V gene: TRBV6-4; CDR3 length: 13; J gene: TRBJ1-5; CDR3 DNA: TGTGCCAGCAGTCAGGGGATTAATCAGCCCCAGCATTTT; CDR3 protein: CASSQGINQPQHF